This TCR beta chain was identified in a study of monozygotic twins with cystic fibrosis. Produced via immunoSEQ multiplex PCR; TCRdb's table is partial and in-frame only. The profile shows about 19,000 clones, 95% to 97% of them singletons. Germline CDR1 reads MNHEY; CDR2 reads SMNVEV (reference sequence). The CDR3 is made up of 17 amino acids. With V trimmed by 6 bases and J by 2 bases, 15 bases remained unmatched. Whole-study findings and limits: Median Simpson clonality of 0.0095 suggested naive T cells predominated. Monozygotic CF twin pairs shared significantly more nucleotide-identical clonotypes than unrelated CF individuals did. V usage most resembled the co-twin in 13 of 16 pairs. Age, concordance and disease severity did not associate with shared CDR3 numbers.

Regarding this clone: Its antigen is unidentified.

The clonotype comes from a woman in her thirties with cystic fibrosis. This chain uses TRBV27 with TRBJ2-5; 7 nucleotides align to TRBD2. The sample consisted of blood. Written as DNA, the CDR3 is TGTGCCAGCAGCACACGGCGGGGGAGCAACCCGCAAGAGACCCAGTACTTC. Its translation is CASSTRRGSNPQETQYF.